These 24 T cell receptor beta chains were all obtained from the same sample, sequenced in a study of beta chain features in type 1 diabetes. Of the isolated RNA, all was reverse transcribed, and so the sequenced material was expressed TCRB transcripts. Here immunoSEQ multiplex PCR was the method, and the copy in TCRdb shows in-frame clones only, minus some. The data contain around 430,000 clones, approximately 28% of them seen just once; the ten biggest clones take up around 0.065%. Sequencing was carried out using naive CD4+ T cells from blood. These receptors all stem from a man aged 18 to 29 in good health.

This chain links TRBV28 with TRBJ2-1, with a possible D match to TRBD1 (5 bases). The CDR3 contains 16 residues. Trimming cost V 1 base and J 6 bases, with 16 bases left between them. Germline values: CDR1 MDHEN, CDR2 SYDVKM. The CDR3 DNA reads as TGTGCCAGCAGTTTATTCGGTGCTAGAACAGGCAATGAGCAGTTCTTC. This translates into CASSLFGARTGNEQFF.

This clone was detected once. V and J are TRBV6-5 and TRBJ2-4, with D possibly being TRBD2 (6 bases). This CDR3 has 13 residues. V lost 6 bases to trimming and J lost 5 bases, with 11 bases between them. CDR1 and CDR2 (germline): MNHEY, SVGAGI. The CDR3: CASRDWRENIQYF. Here the CDR3 DNA reads TGTGCCAGCAGGGACTGGAGGGAAAACATTCAGTACTTC.

This chain links TRBV4-3 with TRBJ2-7; tentatively, D is TRBD1 or TRBD2 (5 bases each). V was shortened by 1 base and J by 2 bases, with 9 bases between the two germline ends. The CDR3 spans 14 residues. Germline CDR1 is LGHNA and CDR2 is YSLEER. The CDR3, as DNA: TGCGCCAGCAGCCAAGCGAGGGGAGCCTACGAGCAGTACTTC. This sequence encodes CASSQARGAYEQYF.

This clone has only a few counts. The V call is TRBV6-5, the J call TRBJ2-7, with 10 bases lining up with TRBD1. V gave up 2 bases and J gave up 3 bases; unmatched junction bases: 7. The CDR3 runs to 16 residues. Germline loops: CDR1 MNHEY, CDR2 SVGAGI. The CDR3 DNA sequence: TGTGCCAGCAGTTACGCCCGGGACAGGGGTGTCTACGAGCAGTACTTC. Encoded protein: CASSYARDRGVYEQYF.

This sequence joins TRBV7-8 and TRBJ2-2; TRBD2 aligns across 7 bases. The length of the CDR3 is 15 residues. V lost 3 bases to trimming and J lost 2 bases; unmatched junction nucleotides: 3. Germline V lookup: CDR1 SGHVS, CDR2 FQNEAQ. The CDR3 reads CASSLGLFNTGELFF. The CDR3 DNA reads as TGTGCCAGCAGCTTGGGACTATTTAACACCGGGGAGCTGTTTTTT.

This chain uses TRBV9 with TRBJ2-1; 9 bases map to TRBD2. CDR1 and CDR2 from the germline V gene are SGDLS and YYNGEE. This CDR3 spans 15 amino acids. Unmatched junction bases numbered 4, after V lost 0 bases and J lost 6 bases. In DNA, the CDR3 is TGTGCCAGCAGCGTAGGCGGGAGGGCTCCCAATGAGCAGTTCTTC. This sequence encodes CASSVGGRAPNEQFF.

This clone was seen a few times. The CDR3 reads CASSLGSGITDTQYF. The CDR3 DNA is TGTGCCAGCAGCTTAGGGAGCGGGATCACAGATACGCAGTATTTT. This chain joins TRBV7-2 and TRBJ2-3; 7 positions agree with TRBD2. V shed 1 base and J 2 bases; nucleotides not matched to a gene: 3. The CDR3 has 15 residues. Germline CDR1 SGHTA, CDR2 FQGNSA.

This chain uses TRBV9 with TRBJ2-3; D perhaps matches TRBD2 (6 bases). Germline V gene data show CDR1 as SGDLS and CDR2 as YYNGEE. CDR3 length: 15 amino acids. With 4 bases removed from V and 3 bases from J, the gap between germline ends came to 15 bases. CDR3 protein: CASSRDPEGTDTQYF. The CDR3 region has the DNA TGTGCCAGCAGCCGGGACCCGGAGGGGACAGATACGCAGTATTTT.

The rearrangement uses TRBV5-1 and TRBJ2-2; 9 nucleotides line up with TRBD2. This CDR3 is built from 15 residues. Germline loops: CDR1 SGHRS, CDR2 YFSETQ. Trimming at V came to 4 bases and at J to 3 bases, leaving 4 bases not matched to a gene. The CDR3 bases are TGCGCCAGCAGCCTAGCGGGAAAGGACACCGGGGAGCTGTTTTTT. It specifies CASSLAGKDTGELFF. The full variable domain, rest sourced from reference TRBV5-1 and TRBJ2-2, is KAGVTQTPRYLIKTRGQQVTLSCSPISGHRSVSWYQQTPGQGLQFLFEYFSETQRNKGNFPGRFSGRQFSNSRSEMNVSTLELGDSALYLCASSLAGKDTGELFFGEGSRLTVL.

V gene TRBV7-9 combines with J gene TRBJ2-4, with D perhaps TRBD1 or TRBD2 (6 bases each). CDR1 is SEHNR and CDR2 is FQNEAQ in the germline V gene (reference sequence). V was clipped by 5 bases and J by 0 bases, with 17 bases between them. The CDR3 has 17 residues. CDR3 nucleotide sequence: TGTGCCAGCAGCACCAGTGGCGGGACACTAGCCAAAAACATTCAGTACTTC. The encoded protein is CASSTSGGTLAKNIQYF.

This clone was seen only a few times. CDR3 sequence (DNA): TGTGCCAGCAGCCACCGGAGGGGAAGAGAGACCCAGTACTTC. Amino acids: CASSHRRGRETQYF. This chain links TRBV9 with TRBJ2-5, with a tentative D call TRBD2 (6 bases). Per the germline V gene, CDR1 is SGDLS and CDR2 is YYNGEE. V was cut by 4 bases and J by 4 bases, with 14 bases left in between. The CDR3 is 14 amino acids.

There are a few counts of this clone. The CDR3, as DNA: TGCGCCAGCAGCCGAGAACCGGGACAGCCGAACACTGAAGCTTTCTTT. This gives the protein CASSREPGQPNTEAFF. The chain links TRBV4-3 to TRBJ1-1; TRBD1 matches at 7 bases. The CDR3 runs to 16 residues. V trimming: 4 bases; J trimming: 1 base; junction bases outside the gene matches: 9. In germline, CDR1 is LGHNA, CDR2 YSLEER.

This clone has a count of ten or more. J is TRBJ1-2 and V is TRBV29-1; weak D call: TRBD1 (5 bases). With 7 bases removed from V and 4 bases from J, the gap between germline ends came to 10 bases. The CDR3 consists of 11 residues. The germline gives CDR1 SQVTM, CDR2 ANQGSEA. DNA of the CDR3: TGCAGCGCCGGGACGGGCTATGGCTACACCTTC. This codes for CSAGTGYGYTF.

The chain joins TRBV5-4 to TRBJ2-7; D remains unclear. CDR3 length: 11 residues. Trimming pared 8 bases from V and 6 bases from J, leaving 12 bases between. The germline gives CDR1 SGHNT, CDR2 YYREEE (reference sequence). The CDR3 DNA sequence: TGTGCCAGTAGTACGGGTTCCGAGCAGTACTTC. Protein sequence: CASSTGSEQYF. Combining the CDR3 with reference TRBV5-4 and TRBJ2-7 gives the whole variable domain ETGVTQSPTHLIKTRGQQVTLRCSSQSGHNTVSWYQQALGQGPQFIFQYYREEENGRGNFPPRFSGLQFPNYSSELNVNALELDDSALYLCASSTGSEQYFGPGTRLTVT.

The V and J genes are TRBV30 and TRBJ2-5; no reliable D call. V was pared by 0 bases and J by 1 base, with 6 bases between. Germline V lookup: CDR1 GTSNPN, CDR2 SVGIG (reference sequence). CDR3 length equals 13 residues. The CDR3 loop is CAWSVDVQETQYF. The CDR3 DNA reads as TGTGCCTGGAGTGTTGACGTCCAAGAGACCCAGTACTTC.

Only a few counts were recorded for this clone. The chain joins TRBV6-5 to TRBJ2-7, with D perhaps matching TRBD1 (6 bases). CDR1 MNHEY and CDR2 SVGAGI come from the germline V gene. Trimming cost V 5 bases and J 1 base, with 9 bases left between them. There are 13 residues in the CDR3. The CDR3 here is CASSQGQSYEQYF. The CDR3, as DNA: TGTGCCAGCAGTCAAGGACAGTCCTACGAGCAGTACTTC.

The rearrangement uses TRBV7-2 and TRBJ2-5; the D is unclear. Germline V CDR1 and CDR2: SGHTA, FQGNSA. Trimming cost V 3 bases and J 2 bases, with 4 bases left between them. CDR3 size: 12 residues. The DNA of the CDR3 is TGTGCCAGCAGCTTTAAGCAAGAGACCCAGTACTTC. Translating it yields CASSFKQETQYF.

This clone has only a few counts. The chain joins TRBV7-3 to TRBJ1-1; D might be TRBD1 (5 bases). Between the trimmed V and J ends, which lost 5 bases and 0 bases, there was a span of 10 bases. In germline, CDR1 is SGHTA, CDR2 FQGTGA. The CDR3 runs to 14 residues. The CDR3 DNA reads as TGTGCCAGCAGCCAGAGGGGCATGAACACTGAAGCTTTCTTT. It codes for CASSQRGMNTEAFF. Full variable domain (rest looked up from reference TRBV7-3 and TRBJ1-1): GAGVSQTPSNKVTEKGKYVELRCDPISGHTALYWYRQSLGQGPEFLIYFQGTGAADDSGLPNDRFFAVRPEGSVSTLKIQRTERGDSAVYLCASSQRGMNTEAFFGQGTRLTVV.

This chain connects TRBV30 to TRBJ2-7; TRBD2 is a possible D gene (6 bases). The CDR3 is made up of 14 amino acids. V lost 0 bases to trimming and J lost 6 bases, with 15 bases between them. Germline V lookup: CDR1 GTSNPN, CDR2 SVGIG (reference sequence). The CDR3 DNA sequence: TGTGCCTGGAGTGTTAGGCGGGATGGTGTCGAGCAGTACTTC. Protein product: CAWSVRRDGVEQYF.

This clone was seen a handful of times. This chain connects TRBV30 to TRBJ1-2; 9 bases match TRBD1. The germline V gene encodes CDR1 GTSNPN and CDR2 SVGIG (reference sequence). With V trimmed by 5 bases and J by 2 bases, 6 bases remained unmatched. This CDR3 has 14 residues. CDR3 sequence reads: CAWVGTGKNYGYTF. Here the CDR3 DNA reads TGTGCCTGGGTCGGGACAGGGAAAAACTATGGCTACACCTTC.

This clone was found a few times. V is TRBV28 and J is TRBJ2-7; 9 bases map to TRBD1. With 6 bases clipped from V and 3 bases from J, the junction kept 9 bases outside the gene matches. The germline V gene encodes CDR1 MDHEN and CDR2 SYDVKM. The CDR3 sequence is 15 residues long. CDR3 amino acids: CASRSDRGNLYEQYF. The CDR3 bases are TGTGCCAGCAGATCCGACAGGGGGAATCTCTACGAGCAGTACTTC.

This clone was seen a handful of times. The rearrangement uses TRBV30 and TRBJ2-1, with TRBD2 identical over 9 bases. Germline CDR1 reads GTSNPN; CDR2 reads SVGIG (reference sequence). The CDR3 consists of 15 residues. Unmatched junction bases numbered 14, after V lost 2 bases and J lost 12 bases. CDR3 residues: CAWSKGIAGVGGQFF. CDR3 bases: TGTGCCTGGAGTAAGGGAATAGCGGGAGTAGGTGGGCAGTTCTTC.

V gene TRBV4-3 combines with J gene TRBJ2-5; D is ambiguous. This CDR3 region has 15 residues. With 0 bases removed from V and 7 bases from J, the gap between germline ends came to 15 bases. CDR1 and CDR2 from the germline V gene are LGHNA and YSLEER. CDR3 in DNA: TGCGCCAGCAGCCAAGATGGGTCCAAGGGATCGACCCAGTACTTC. The encoded protein is CASSQDGSKGSTQYF.

This clone was observed a handful of times. V usage is TRBV27 and J usage is TRBJ2-5, with 8 bases matching TRBD2. The CDR3 has 17 residues. CDR1 and CDR2 (germline): MNHEY, SMNVEV (reference sequence). With V trimmed by 5 bases and J by 2 bases, 13 bases remained unmatched. As DNA, the CDR3 is TGTGCCAGCAGTCGAGCTCCGACTAGCGACATGCAAGAGACCCAGTACTTC. Its protein is CASSRAPTSDMQETQYF.